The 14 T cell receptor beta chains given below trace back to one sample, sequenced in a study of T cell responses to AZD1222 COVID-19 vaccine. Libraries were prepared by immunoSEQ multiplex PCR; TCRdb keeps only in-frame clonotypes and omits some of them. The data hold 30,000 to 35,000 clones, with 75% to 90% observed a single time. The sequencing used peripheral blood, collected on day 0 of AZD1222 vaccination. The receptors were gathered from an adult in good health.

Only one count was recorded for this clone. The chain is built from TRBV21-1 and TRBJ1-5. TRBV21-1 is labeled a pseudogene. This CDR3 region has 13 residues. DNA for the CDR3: TGTGCTCGAAGGAAGGTTTGTAATCAGCCCCAGCATTTT. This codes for CARRKVCNQPQHF.

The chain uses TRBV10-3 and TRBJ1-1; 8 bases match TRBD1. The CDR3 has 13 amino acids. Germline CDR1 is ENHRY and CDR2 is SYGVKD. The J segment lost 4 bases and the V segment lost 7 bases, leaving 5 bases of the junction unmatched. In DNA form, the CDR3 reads TGTGCCATCACGACAGGGGCGGCCACTGAAGCTTTCTTT. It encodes CAITTGAATEAFF.

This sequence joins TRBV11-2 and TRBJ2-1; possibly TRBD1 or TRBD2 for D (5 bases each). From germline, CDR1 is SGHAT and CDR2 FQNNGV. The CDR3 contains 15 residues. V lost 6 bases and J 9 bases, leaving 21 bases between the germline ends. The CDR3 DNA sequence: TGTGCCAGCAGACAAGGGGACGTCCTCTGGGGTGAGCAGTTCTTC. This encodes CASRQGDVLWGEQFF.

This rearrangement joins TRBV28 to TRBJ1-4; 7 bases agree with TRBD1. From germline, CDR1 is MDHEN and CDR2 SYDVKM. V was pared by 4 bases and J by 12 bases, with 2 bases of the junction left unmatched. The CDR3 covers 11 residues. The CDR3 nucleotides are TGTGCCAGCAGTTCCGGACAGGAACTGTTTTTT. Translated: CASSSGQELFF.

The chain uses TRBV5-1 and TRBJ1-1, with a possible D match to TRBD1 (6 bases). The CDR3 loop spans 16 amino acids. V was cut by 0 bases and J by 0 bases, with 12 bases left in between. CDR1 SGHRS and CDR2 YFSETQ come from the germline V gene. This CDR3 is CASSLAQGILNTEAFF. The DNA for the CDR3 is TGCGCCAGCAGCTTGGCTCAGGGGATTCTGAACACTGAAGCTTTCTTT.

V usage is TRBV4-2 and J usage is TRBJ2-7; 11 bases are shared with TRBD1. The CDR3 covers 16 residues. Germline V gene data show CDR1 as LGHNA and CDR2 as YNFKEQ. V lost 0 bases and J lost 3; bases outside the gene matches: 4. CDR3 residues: CASSQEAGTGGYEQYF. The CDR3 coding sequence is TGTGCCAGCAGCCAAGAGGCAGGGACAGGGGGCTACGAGCAGTACTTC.

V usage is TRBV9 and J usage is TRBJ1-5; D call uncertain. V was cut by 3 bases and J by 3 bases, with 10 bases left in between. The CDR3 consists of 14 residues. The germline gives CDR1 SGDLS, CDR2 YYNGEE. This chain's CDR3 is CASSGDISNQPQHF. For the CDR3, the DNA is TGTGCCAGCAGCGGCGACATATCCAATCAGCCCCAGCATTTT.

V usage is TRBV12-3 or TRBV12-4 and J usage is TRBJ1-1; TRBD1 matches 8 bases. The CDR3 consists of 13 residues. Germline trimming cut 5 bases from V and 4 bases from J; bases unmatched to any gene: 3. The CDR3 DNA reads TGTGCCAGCAGTCTCGGACAGGGCACTGAAGCTTTCTTT. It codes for CASSLGQGTEAFF.

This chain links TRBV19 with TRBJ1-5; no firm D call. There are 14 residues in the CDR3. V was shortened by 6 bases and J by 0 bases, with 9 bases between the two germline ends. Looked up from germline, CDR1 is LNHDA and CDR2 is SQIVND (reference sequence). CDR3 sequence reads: CASSPSYSNQPQHF. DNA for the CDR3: TGTGCCAGTAGCCCAAGTTATAGCAATCAGCCCCAGCATTTT.

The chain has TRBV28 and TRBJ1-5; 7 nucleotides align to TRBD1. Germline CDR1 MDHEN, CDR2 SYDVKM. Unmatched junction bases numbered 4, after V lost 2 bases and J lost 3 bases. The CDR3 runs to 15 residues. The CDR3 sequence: CASSLRQGDNQPQHF. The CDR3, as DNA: TGTGCCAGCAGTTTACGACAGGGAGACAATCAGCCCCAGCATTTT.

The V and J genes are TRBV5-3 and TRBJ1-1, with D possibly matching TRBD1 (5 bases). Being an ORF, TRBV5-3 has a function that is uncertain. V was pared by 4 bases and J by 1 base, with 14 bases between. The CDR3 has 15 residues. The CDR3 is CARSHPGRRNTEAFF. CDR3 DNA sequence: TGTGCCAGAAGCCATCCGGGACGGAGGAACACTGAAGCTTTCTTT.

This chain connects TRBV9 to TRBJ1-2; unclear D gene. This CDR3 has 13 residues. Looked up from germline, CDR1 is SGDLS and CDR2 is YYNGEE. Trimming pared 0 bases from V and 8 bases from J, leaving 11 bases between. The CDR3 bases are TGTGCCAGCAGCGTAGGAGGTCGAGGCGGCTACACCTTC. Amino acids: CASSVGGRGGYTF.

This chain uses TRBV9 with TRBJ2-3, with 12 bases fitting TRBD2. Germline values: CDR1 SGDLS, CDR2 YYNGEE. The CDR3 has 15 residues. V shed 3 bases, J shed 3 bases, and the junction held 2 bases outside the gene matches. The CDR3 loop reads CASSAGLAGTDTQYF. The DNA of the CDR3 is TGTGCCAGCAGCGCTGGACTAGCGGGGACAGATACGCAGTATTTT.

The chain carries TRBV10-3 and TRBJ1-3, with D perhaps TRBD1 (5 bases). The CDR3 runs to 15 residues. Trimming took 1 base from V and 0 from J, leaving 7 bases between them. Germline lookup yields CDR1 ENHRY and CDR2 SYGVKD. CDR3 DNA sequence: TGTGCCATCAGTGAGTTGCAGGGCTCTGGAAACACCATATATTTT. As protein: CAISELQGSGNTIYF.